This T cell receptor (beta chain) is from a study of blood T cell repertoires in COVID-19. Study as a whole: Italy, Spain and the United States were the sources of the convalescent and acute COVID-19 samples. Sample material is recorded as cDNA or gDNA derived from T cells, B-cell-depleted T cells, or PBMCs.

The CDR3 loop spans 15 amino acids. Germline CDR1 SEHNR, CDR2 FQNEAQ (reference sequence). The J segment lost 7 bases and the V segment lost 4 bases, leaving 5 bases of the junction unmatched. Methods used by the authors: Reference gene primer amplification gave nucleated cell count estimates. Sequencing was performed with immunoSEQ multiplex PCR; in TCRdb, only in-frame clones are kept and a portion is missing. That table supplies the V and J calls and clone size; D and trimming were determined from the DNA. There are 100,000 or so clones in the sample; 70% to 90% occur only once, and 20% lies in the top ten.

Input material: peripheral blood. This TCR derives from a human donor in a cohort sampled during active COVID-19. The chain carries TRBV7-9 and TRBJ2-1, with 12 bases identical to TRBD1. The CDR3 nucleotides read TGTGCCAGCAGCTCCGGGACAGGGGGCAAAAATGAGCAGTTCTTC. Residues: CASSSGTGGKNEQFF.